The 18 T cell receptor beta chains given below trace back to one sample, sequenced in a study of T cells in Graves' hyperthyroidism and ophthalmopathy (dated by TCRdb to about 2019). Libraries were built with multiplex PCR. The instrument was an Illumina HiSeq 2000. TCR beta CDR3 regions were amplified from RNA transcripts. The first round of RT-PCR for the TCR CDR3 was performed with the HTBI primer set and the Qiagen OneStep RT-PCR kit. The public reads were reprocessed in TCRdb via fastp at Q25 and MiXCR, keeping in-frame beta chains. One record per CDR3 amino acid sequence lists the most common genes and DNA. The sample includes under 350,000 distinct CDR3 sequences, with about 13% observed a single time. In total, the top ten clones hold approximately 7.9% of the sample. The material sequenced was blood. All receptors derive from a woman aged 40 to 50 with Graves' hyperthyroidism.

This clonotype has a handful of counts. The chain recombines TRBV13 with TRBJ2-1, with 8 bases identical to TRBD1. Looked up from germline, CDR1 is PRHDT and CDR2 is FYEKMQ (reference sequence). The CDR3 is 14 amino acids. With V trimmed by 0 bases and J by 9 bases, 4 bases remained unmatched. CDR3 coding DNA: TGTGCCAGCAGCTTAGGACAGGGGGAGAGTGAGCAGTTCTTC. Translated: CASSLGQGESEQFF.

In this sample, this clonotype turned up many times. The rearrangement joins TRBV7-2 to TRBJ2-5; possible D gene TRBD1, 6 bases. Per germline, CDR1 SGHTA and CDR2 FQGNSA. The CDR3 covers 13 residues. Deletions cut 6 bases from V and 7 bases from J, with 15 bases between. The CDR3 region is CASRVGGWGTQYF. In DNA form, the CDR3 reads TGTGCCAGCAGAGTAGGGGGATGGGGGACCCAGTACTTC. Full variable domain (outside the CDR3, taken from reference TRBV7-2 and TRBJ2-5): GAGVSQSPSNKVTEKGKDVELRCDPISGHTALYWYRQSLGQGLEFLIYFQGNSAPDKSGLPSDRFSAERTGGSVSTLTIQRTQQEDSAVYLCASRVGGWGTQYFGPGTRLLVL.

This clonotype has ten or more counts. CDR3 DNA: TGCAGCGTCACACAACAAGGAAGGGTGAACACTGAAGCTTTCTTT. Translating gives CSVTQQGRVNTEAFF. The genes are TRBV29-1 and TRBJ1-1; D gene unclear. CDR1 and CDR2 (germline): SQVTM, ANQGSEA. The germline V and J ends were trimmed by 6 bases and 0 bases, with 17 bases remaining between them. The CDR3 totals 15 residues.

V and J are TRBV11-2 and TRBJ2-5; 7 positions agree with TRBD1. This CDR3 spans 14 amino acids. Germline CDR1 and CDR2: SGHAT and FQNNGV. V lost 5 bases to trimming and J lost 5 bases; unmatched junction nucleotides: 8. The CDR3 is CASSGATGWETQYF. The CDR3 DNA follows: TGTGCCAGCAGCGGGGCGACAGGGTGGGAGACCCAGTACTTC.

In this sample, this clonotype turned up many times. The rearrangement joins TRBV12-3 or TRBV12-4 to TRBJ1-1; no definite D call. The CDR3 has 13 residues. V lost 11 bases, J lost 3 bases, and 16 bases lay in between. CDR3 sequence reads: CAGSSRIDTEAFF. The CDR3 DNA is TGTGCCGGGTCGAGTCGGATCGACACTGAAGCTTTCTTT.

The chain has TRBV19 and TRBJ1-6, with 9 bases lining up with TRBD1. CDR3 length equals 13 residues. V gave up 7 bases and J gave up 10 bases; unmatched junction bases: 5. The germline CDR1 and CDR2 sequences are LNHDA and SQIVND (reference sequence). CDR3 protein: CASKGQGASPLHF. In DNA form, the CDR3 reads TGTGCCAGTAAGGGACAGGGTGCGTCACCCCTCCACTTT.

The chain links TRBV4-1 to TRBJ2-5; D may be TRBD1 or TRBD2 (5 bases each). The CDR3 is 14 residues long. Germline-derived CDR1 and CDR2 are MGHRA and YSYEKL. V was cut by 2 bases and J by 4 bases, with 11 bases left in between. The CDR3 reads CASSQSTGPETQYF. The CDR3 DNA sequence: TGCGCCAGCAGCCAAAGTACGGGACCAGAGACCCAGTACTTC.

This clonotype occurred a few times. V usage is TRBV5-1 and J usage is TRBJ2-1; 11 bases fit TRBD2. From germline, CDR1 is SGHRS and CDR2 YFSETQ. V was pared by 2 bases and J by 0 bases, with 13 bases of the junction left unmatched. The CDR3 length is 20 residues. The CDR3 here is CASSLPSLYSGRDSYNEQFF. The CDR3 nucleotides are TGCGCCAGCAGCTTACCTTCCCTATATAGCGGGAGGGACTCCTACAATGAGCAGTTCTTC.

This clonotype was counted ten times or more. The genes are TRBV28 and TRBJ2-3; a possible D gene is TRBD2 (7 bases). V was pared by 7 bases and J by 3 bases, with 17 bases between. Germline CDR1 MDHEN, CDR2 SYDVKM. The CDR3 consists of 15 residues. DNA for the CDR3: TGTGCCAGCATAGCCGGGGGGCCCCTAACAGATACGCAGTATTTT. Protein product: CASIAGGPLTDTQYF.

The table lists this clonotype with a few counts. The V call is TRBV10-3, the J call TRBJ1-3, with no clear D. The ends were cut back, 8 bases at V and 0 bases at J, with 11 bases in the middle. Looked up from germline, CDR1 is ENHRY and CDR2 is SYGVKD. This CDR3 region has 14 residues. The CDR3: CAIVKDDSGNTIYF. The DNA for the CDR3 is TGTGCCATCGTGAAGGACGACTCTGGAAACACCATATATTTT.

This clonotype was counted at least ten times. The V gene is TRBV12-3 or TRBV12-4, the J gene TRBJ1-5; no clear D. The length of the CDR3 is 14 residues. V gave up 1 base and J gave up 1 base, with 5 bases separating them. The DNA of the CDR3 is TGTGCCAGCAGTTTAGGCAGGAGCAATCAGCCCCAGCATTTT. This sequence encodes CASSLGRSNQPQHF.

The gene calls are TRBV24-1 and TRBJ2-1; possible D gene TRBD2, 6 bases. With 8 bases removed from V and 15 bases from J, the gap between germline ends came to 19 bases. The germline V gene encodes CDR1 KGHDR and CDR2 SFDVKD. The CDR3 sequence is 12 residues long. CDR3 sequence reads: CATNRLGGVWFF. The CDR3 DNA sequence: TGTGCCACCAACCGGCTGGGGGGAGTGTGGTTCTTC.

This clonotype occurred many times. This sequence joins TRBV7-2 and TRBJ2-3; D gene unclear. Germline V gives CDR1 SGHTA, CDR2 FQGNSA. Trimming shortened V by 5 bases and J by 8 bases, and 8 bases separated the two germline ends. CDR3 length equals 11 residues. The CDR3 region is CASSPSTTQYF. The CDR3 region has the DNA TGTGCCAGCAGCCCCTCCACTACGCAGTATTTT. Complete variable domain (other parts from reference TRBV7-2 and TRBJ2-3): GAGVSQSPSNKVTEKGKDVELRCDPISGHTALYWYRQSLGQGLEFLIYFQGNSAPDKSGLPSDRFSAERTGGSVSTLTIQRTQQEDSAVYLCASSPSTTQYFGPGTRLTVL.

DNA of the CDR3: TGTGCCAGCAGAGCTAGCGGGAGGAGCACAGATACGCAGTATTTT. Its protein product is CASRASGRSTDTQYF. The chain has TRBV5-6 and TRBJ2-3; 11 bases match TRBD2. Germline V lookup: CDR1 SGHDT, CDR2 YYEEEE. The J segment lost 0 bases and the V segment lost 5 bases, leaving 2 bases of the junction unmatched. The CDR3 runs 15 residues.

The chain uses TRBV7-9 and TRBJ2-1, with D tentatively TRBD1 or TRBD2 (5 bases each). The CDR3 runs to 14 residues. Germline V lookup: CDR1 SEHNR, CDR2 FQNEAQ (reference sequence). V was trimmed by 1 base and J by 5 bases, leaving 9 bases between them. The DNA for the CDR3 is TGTGCCAGCAGCTTAGATGGGACCCACAATGAGCAGTTCTTC. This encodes CASSLDGTHNEQFF.

DNA of the CDR3: TGTGCCAGCAGTTTGACACGAAACCATGGCTACACCTTC. This gives the protein CASSLTRNHGYTF. The chain combines TRBV12-3 or TRBV12-4 with TRBJ1-2; unclear D gene. The CDR3 extends over 13 amino acids. The germline V and J ends were trimmed by 3 bases and 6 bases, with 11 bases remaining between them.

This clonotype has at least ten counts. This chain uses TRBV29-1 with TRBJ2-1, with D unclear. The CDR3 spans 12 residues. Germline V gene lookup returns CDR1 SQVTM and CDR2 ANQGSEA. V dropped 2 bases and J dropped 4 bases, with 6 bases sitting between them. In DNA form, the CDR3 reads TGCAGCGTTGAATATTTGTACAATGAGCAGTTCTTC. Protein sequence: CSVEYLYNEQFF.

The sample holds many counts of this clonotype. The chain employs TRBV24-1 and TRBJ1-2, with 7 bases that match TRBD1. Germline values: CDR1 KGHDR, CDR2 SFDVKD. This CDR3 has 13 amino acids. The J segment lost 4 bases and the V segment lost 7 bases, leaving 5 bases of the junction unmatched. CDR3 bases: TGTGCCACCAGCGCAGGGGGAGGCTATGGCTACACCTTC. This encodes CATSAGGGYGYTF.